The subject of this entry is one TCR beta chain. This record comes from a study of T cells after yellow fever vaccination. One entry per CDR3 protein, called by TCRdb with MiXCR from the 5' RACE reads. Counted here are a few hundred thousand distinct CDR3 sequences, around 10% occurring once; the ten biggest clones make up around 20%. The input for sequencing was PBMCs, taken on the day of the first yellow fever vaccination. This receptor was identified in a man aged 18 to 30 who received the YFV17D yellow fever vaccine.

The CDR3 nucleotides read TGTGCCAGCAGCCAAGGAAACCACGAGCAGTACTTC. The encoded protein is CASSQGNHEQYF. V is TRBV7-9 and J is TRBJ2-7, with D unresolved. Per the germline V gene, CDR1 is SEHNR and CDR2 is FQNEAQ (reference sequence). The germline V and J ends were trimmed by 5 bases and 5 bases, with 10 bases remaining between them. This CDR3 has 12 residues.